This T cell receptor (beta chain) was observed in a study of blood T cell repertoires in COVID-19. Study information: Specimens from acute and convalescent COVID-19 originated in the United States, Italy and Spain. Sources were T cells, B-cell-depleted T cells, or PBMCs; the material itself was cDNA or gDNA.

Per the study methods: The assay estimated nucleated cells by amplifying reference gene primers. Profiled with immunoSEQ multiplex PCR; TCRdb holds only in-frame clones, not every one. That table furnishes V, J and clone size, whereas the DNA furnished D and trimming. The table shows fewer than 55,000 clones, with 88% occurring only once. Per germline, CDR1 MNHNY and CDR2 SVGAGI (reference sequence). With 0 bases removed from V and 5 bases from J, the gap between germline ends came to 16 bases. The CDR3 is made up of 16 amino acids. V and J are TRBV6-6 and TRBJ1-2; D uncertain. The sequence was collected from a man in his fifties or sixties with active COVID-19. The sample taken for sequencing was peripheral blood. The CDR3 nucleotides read TGTGCCAGCAGTTACTCGATCGGTCTAGTAGATTATGGCTACACCTTC. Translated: CASSYSIGLVDYGYTF.